Following are 20 T cell receptor beta chains from one sample sequenced in a study of blood T cell repertoires in COVID-19. TCRdb keeps only in-frame clones here, not all; method: immunoSEQ multiplex PCR. The data show 230,000 or so clones, roughly 85% seen once. The sequenced sample was PBMCs or T cells enriched from blood (not recorded which). The receptors derive from a woman in her 40s with acute COVID-19.

DNA of the CDR3: TGTGCCTGGAGTGTGCGGCCAGGGGGCATTGGAAACACCATATATTTT. Amino acid sequence: CAWSVRPGGIGNTIYF. The V call is TRBV30, the J call TRBJ1-3, with 8 bases aligning to TRBD1. The V gene's germline CDR1 is GTSNPN and CDR2 SVGIG (reference sequence). The CDR3 totals 16 residues. The V segment lost 0 bases and the J segment 3 bases; nucleotides outside the gene matches: 7.

The chain has TRBV7-9 and TRBJ1-2, with D maybe TRBD1 (5 bases). This CDR3 has 14 residues. Germline V gene sequence: CDR1 SEHNR, CDR2 FQNEAQ (reference sequence). Trimming took 4 bases from V and 4 from J, leaving 13 bases between them. CDR3 protein: CASSSDSVSYGYTF. The CDR3 DNA is TGTGCCAGCAGCTCTGACAGCGTCTCCTATGGCTACACCTTC.

The chain carries TRBV4-3 and TRBJ2-3, with 9 bases identical to TRBD2. The CDR3 is 16 residues long. Trimming took 1 base from V and 4 from J; bases not matched to a gene: 6. Germline CDR1 reads LGHNA; CDR2 reads YSLEER. CDR3 in amino acids: CASSQAASGEPDTQYF. For the CDR3, the DNA is TGCGCCAGCAGCCAAGCGGCTAGCGGGGAACCAGATACGCAGTATTTT.

V and J are TRBV18 and TRBJ1-1, with 8 nucleotides matching TRBD1. V shed 5 bases and J 3 bases; nucleotides not matched to a gene: 8. CDR3 length equals 15 residues. The V gene's germline CDR1 is KGHSH and CDR2 LQKENI. In DNA, the CDR3 is TGTGCCAGCTCAACATTGGACAGGGCGGACACTGAAGCTTTCTTT. Translating it yields CASSTLDRADTEAFF. The full variable domain, in which reference TRBV18 and TRBJ1-1 provide the parts outside the CDR3, is NAGVMQNPRHLVRRRGQEARLRCSPMKGHSHVYWYRQLPEEGLKFMVYLQKENIIDESGMPKERFSAEFPKEGPSILRIQQVVRGDSAAYFCASSTLDRADTEAFFGQGTRLTVV.

J is TRBJ2-7 and V is TRBV11-1; TRBD1 matches at 7 bases. Germline CDR1 and CDR2: SGHAT and FQDESV (reference sequence). CDR3 size: 14 residues. Unmatched junction bases numbered 1, after V lost 1 base and J lost 1 base. CDR3 residues: CASSLGTGSYEQYV. The CDR3 DNA reads as TGTGCCAGCAGCTTAGGGACAGGTTCCTACGAGCAGTACGTC.

This sequence joins TRBV5-1 and TRBJ2-1; 8 bases fit TRBD1. Germline lookup yields CDR1 SGHRS and CDR2 YFSETQ. The V and J ends lost 4 bases and 1 base, in that order; junction bases with no gene match: 4. CDR3 length: 15 amino acids. The CDR3 sequence: CASSQGDRSYNEQFF. CDR3 sequence (DNA): TGCGCCAGCAGCCAGGGGGACAGGTCCTACAATGAGCAGTTCTTC. The full variable domain, rest sourced from reference TRBV5-1 and TRBJ2-1, is KAGVTQTPRYLIKTRGQQVTLSCSPISGHRSVSWYQQTPGQGLQFLFEYFSETQRNKGNFPGRFSGRQFSNSRSEMNVSTLELGDSALYLCASSQGDRSYNEQFFGPGTRLTVL.

V and J are TRBV2 and TRBJ2-6; D uncertain. Germline CDR1 reads SNHLY; CDR2 reads FYNNEI. V lost 11 bases, J lost 0 bases, and 11 bases lay in between. The CDR3 spans 14 residues. The DNA for the CDR3 is TGTGCCGCTGGGCGTTCCTCTGGGGCCAACGTCCTGACTTTC. This encodes CAAGRSSGANVLTF.

The DNA for the CDR3 is TGTGCCAGCACCCGGTTTCGGGTCTCTGGGGCCAACGTCCTGACTTTC. Amino acid sequence: CASTRFRVSGANVLTF. The chain employs TRBV6-4 and TRBJ2-6; no clear D gene. V lost 7 bases, J lost 0 bases, and 13 bases lay in between. The CDR3 runs to 16 residues. Per germline, CDR1 MRHNA and CDR2 SNTAGT.

The genes are TRBV5-1 and TRBJ1-1, with 8 bases identical to TRBD1. Germline V gene sequence: CDR1 SGHRS, CDR2 YFSETQ. The V gene end was trimmed by 3 bases and the J gene end by 5 bases; junction bases not matched to a gene: 15. The CDR3 contains 17 residues. This CDR3 is CASSSQGPGGAGTEAFF. In nucleotides, the CDR3 is TGCGCCAGCAGCTCTCAGGGACCAGGGGGCGCAGGAACTGAAGCTTTCTTT.

V gene TRBV28 combines with J gene TRBJ1-3; maybe TRBD1 (5 bases). The CDR3 is 14 amino acids. In germline, CDR1 is MDHEN, CDR2 SYDVKM. Trimming pared 7 bases from V and 1 base from J, leaving 11 bases between. CDR3: CASTSGGSGNTIYF. In nucleotides, the CDR3 is TGTGCCAGCACCTCGGGGGGGTCTGGAAACACCATATATTTT. Together with reference TRBV28 and TRBJ1-3, the CDR3 gives the full variable domain: DVKVTQSSRYLVKRTGEKVFLECVQDMDHENMFWYRQDPGLGLRLIYFSYDVKMKEKGDIPEGYSVSREKKERFSLILESASTNQTSMYLCASTSGGSGNTIYFGEGSWLTVV.

This clone was seen only a few times. The chain uses TRBV27 and TRBJ1-1; TRBD1 matches 7 bases. The CDR3 has 17 residues. The V and J ends lost 2 bases and 5 bases, in that order; junction bases with no gene match: 14. Per the germline V gene, CDR1 is MNHEY and CDR2 is SMNVEV (reference sequence). The CDR3 here is CASSLEVWTGDGTEAFF. The CDR3 region has the DNA TGTGCCAGCAGTTTAGAAGTATGGACAGGCGATGGTACTGAAGCTTTCTTT.

The rearrangement uses TRBV6-4 and TRBJ1-1, with a possible D match to TRBD1 (6 bases). Trimming left V 6 bases short and J 1 base short, with 9 bases between. In germline, CDR1 is MRHNA, CDR2 SNTAGT. This CDR3 is 13 amino acids long. CDR3 in DNA: TGTGCCAGCAGGGCAGGGGCGAACACTGAAGCTTTCTTT. This sequence encodes CASRAGANTEAFF.

The chain has TRBV4-1 and TRBJ1-1, with no clear D. Between the trimmed V and J ends, which lost 3 bases and 0 bases, there was a span of 2 bases. The CDR3 is made up of 12 amino acids. Looked up from germline, CDR1 is MGHRA and CDR2 is YSYEKL. CDR3: CASSHLNTEAFF. The CDR3 nucleotides are TGCGCCAGCAGCCACTTGAACACTGAAGCTTTCTTT.

The count of this clone is one. This sequence joins TRBV19 and TRBJ1-1; D unclear. The CDR3 extends over 13 amino acids. Trimming pared 1 base from V and 6 bases from J, leaving 9 bases between. Germline loops: CDR1 LNHDA, CDR2 SQIVND (reference sequence). CDR3 protein: CASSIGGDSEAFF. The CDR3 DNA follows: TGTGCCAGTAGTATAGGGGGAGACTCTGAAGCTTTCTTT.

This chain links TRBV18 with TRBJ1-3; D remains unclear. The CDR3 is 13 residues long. Germline CDR1 and CDR2: KGHSH and LQKENI. V was shortened by 4 bases and J by 0 bases, with 4 bases between the two germline ends. The CDR3 DNA follows: TGTGCCAGCTCACAGCGCTCTGGAAACACCATATATTTT. Its protein is CASSQRSGNTIYF.

V usage is TRBV29-1 and J usage is TRBJ1-1, with 7 bases aligning to TRBD1. The CDR3 is 14 residues long. The ends lost 1 base at V and 7 bases at J; junction bases unmatched: 9. The germline gives CDR1 SQVTM, CDR2 ANQGSEA. The CDR3 is CSVEATGRASEAFF. Here the CDR3 DNA reads TGCAGCGTTGAAGCGACAGGGAGAGCCAGTGAAGCTTTCTTT. The full variable domain, with the rest looked up from reference TRBV29-1 and TRBJ1-1, is SAVISQKPSRDICQRGTSLTIQCQVDSQVTMMFWYRQQPGQSLTLIATANQGSEATYESGFVIDKFPISRPNLTFSTLTVSNMSPEDSSIYLCSVEATGRASEAFFGQGTRLTVV.

The chain is built from TRBV3-1 (or the pseudogene TRBV3-2) and TRBJ2-2; TRBD1 agrees at 8 bases. With 7 bases clipped from V and 7 bases from J, the junction kept 2 bases outside the gene matches. The CDR3 runs 12 residues. Germline V CDR1 and CDR2: LGHDT, YNNKEL (reference sequence). The CDR3 is CASNTGGGELFF. In DNA form, the CDR3 reads TGTGCCAGCAATACAGGGGGCGGGGAGCTGTTTTTT.

The chain employs TRBV24-1 and TRBJ1-2; 9 bases line up with TRBD1. CDR1 is KGHDR, CDR2 SFDVKD, per germline. This CDR3 comprises 15 residues. The junction had 6 bases not matched to a gene; V was cut back by 5 bases and J by 3 bases. CDR3 sequence (DNA): TGTGCCACCAGTGCTGCTGGACAGGGGTACTATGGCTACACCTTC. Translating gives CATSAAGQGYYGYTF.

The chain uses TRBV7-2 and TRBJ2-7; 7 positions agree with TRBD2. V shed 1 base and J 2 bases; nucleotides not matched to a gene: 8. This CDR3 has 16 residues. Germline CDR1 and CDR2: SGHTA and FQGNSA. The CDR3 loop reads CASSLGPSGYTYEQYF. CDR3 sequence (DNA): TGTGCCAGCAGCTTAGGACCTAGCGGATATACCTACGAGCAGTACTTC.

The gene calls are TRBV4-3 and TRBJ1-6; maybe TRBD1 (5 bases). Trimming stripped 4 bases from V and 8 bases from J, with 15 bases between. This CDR3 is 15 amino acids long. Germline V lookup: CDR1 LGHNA, CDR2 YSLEER. In DNA, the CDR3 is TGCGCCAGCAGCCCTACTTTGACAGCTTATTCACCCCTCCACTTT. Its protein product is CASSPTLTAYSPLHF.